This T cell receptor (beta chain) was retrieved from a study of regulatory T cells in long-lasting Graves disease. The overall study: For under 3 months, newly diagnosed Graves' patients had been taking antithyroid drugs.

Time point reported: newly diagnosed GD, antithyroid drugs for less than 3 months. PBMC RNA was the source of the TCR library. General study findings and limits: Small sample size may have lowered accuracy.

Construction of the TCR beta libraries employed iRepertoire HTBI primers in conjunction with Arm-PCR of CDR3 regions. MiXCR, run by TCRdb on the multiplex PCR reads, gives a single entry per CDR3 protein. This table holds 400,000 to 500,000 distinct CDR3 sequences, about a sixth found once. This clonotype was picked up many times. Its antigen is not identified. The V segment lost 6 bases and the J segment 2 bases; nucleotides outside the gene matches: 7. Germline CDR1 is SGHTA and CDR2 is FQGNSA. The CDR3 totals 14 residues. The same sample was also used in a study of T cells in Graves' hyperthyroidism and ophthalmopathy.

The specimen was peripheral blood mononuclear cells (PBMCs), collected at new diagnosis, from a patient treated with antithyroid drugs. The genes are TRBV7-2 and TRBJ2-7, with 7 positions matching TRBD2. The TCR originated in a woman aged 18-30 years with Graves disease. The CDR3 DNA is TGTGCCAGCAGGGCTAATCGGGGGGCCTACGAGCAGTACTTC. Translated, it gives CASRANRGAYEQYF. Combining the CDR3 with reference TRBV7-2 and TRBJ2-7 gives the whole variable domain GAGVSQSPSNKVTEKGKDVELRCDPISGHTALYWYRQSLGQGLEFLIYFQGNSAPDKSGLPSDRFSAERTGGSVSTLTIQRTQQEDSAVYLCASRANRGAYEQYFGPGTRLTVT.